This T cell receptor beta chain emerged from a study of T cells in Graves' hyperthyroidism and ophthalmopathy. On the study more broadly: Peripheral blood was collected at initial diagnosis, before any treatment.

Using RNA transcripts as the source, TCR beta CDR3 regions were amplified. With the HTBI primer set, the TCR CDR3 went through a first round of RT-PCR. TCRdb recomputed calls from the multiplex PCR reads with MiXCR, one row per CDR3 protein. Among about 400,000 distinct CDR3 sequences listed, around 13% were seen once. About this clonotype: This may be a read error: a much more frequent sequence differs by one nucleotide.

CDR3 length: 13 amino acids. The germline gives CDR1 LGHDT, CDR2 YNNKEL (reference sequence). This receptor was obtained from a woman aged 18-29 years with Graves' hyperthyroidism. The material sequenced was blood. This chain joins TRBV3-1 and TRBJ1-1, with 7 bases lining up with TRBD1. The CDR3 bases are TGTGACAGCAGCCGGACAGGGAACACTGAAGCTTTCTTT. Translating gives CDSSRTGNTEAFF.